The clone carrying this TCR beta chain was found many times. Antigen unknown. This sample was taken from a study of T cells after yellow fever vaccination. Trimming left V 7 bases short and J 0 bases short, with 23 bases between. The CDR3 is 18 residues long. General study findings and limits: Clones that expanded after primary vaccination mostly reappeared after the booster (around 96% CD4, 88% CD8). Bulk-population clonotypes that are abundant could appear as contaminants in FACS-sorted repertoires.

TCRdb re-called the 5' RACE reads with MiXCR, one entry per CDR3 protein. Of approximately 600,000 distinct CDR3 sequences listed, approximately 13% are singletons. This chain links TRBV12-3 or TRBV12-4 with TRBJ2-3; D tentatively reads TRBD1 or TRBD2 (5 bases each). This material consisted of PBMCs, taken on the day of the yellow fever booster vaccination. The sequence was collected from a man aged 25-45 years who received the YFV17D yellow fever vaccine. The chain's CDR3 is CASTLGLASTLSTDTQYF. CDR3 in DNA: TGTGCCAGCACTTTGGGGCTAGCAAGCACTCTTAGCACAGATACGCAGTATTTT.